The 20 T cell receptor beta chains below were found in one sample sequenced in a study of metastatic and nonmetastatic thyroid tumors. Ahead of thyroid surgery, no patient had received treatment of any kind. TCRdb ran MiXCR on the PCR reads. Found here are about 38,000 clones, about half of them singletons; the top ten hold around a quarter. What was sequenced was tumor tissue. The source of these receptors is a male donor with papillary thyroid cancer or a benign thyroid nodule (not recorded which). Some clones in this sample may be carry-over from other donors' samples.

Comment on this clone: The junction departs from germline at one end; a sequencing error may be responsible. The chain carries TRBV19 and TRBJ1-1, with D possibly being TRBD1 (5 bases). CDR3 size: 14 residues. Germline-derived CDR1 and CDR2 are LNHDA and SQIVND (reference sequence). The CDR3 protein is CVSSYKTENTEAFF. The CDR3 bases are TGTGTCAGTAGCTACAAGACAGAAAACACTGAAGCTTTCTTT.

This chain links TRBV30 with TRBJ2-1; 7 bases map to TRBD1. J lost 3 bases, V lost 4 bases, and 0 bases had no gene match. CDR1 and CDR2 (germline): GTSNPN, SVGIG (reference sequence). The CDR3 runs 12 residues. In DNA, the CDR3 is TGTGCCTGGACAGGGGGCTACAATGAGCAGTTCTTC. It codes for CAWTGGYNEQFF.

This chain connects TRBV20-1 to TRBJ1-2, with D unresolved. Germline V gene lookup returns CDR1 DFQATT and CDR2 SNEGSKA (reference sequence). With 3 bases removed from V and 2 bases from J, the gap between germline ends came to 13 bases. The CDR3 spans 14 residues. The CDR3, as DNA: TGCAGTGCTAGTAGCCAGGCCACGAACTATGGCTACACCTTC. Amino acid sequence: CSASSQATNYGYTF.

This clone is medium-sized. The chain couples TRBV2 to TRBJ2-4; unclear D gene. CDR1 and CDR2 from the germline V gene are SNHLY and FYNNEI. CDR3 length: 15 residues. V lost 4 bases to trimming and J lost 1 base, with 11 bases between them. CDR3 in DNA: TGTGCCAGCAGTGGAGGTGTGGTCGCCAAAAACATTCAGTACTTC. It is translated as CASSGGVVAKNIQYF.

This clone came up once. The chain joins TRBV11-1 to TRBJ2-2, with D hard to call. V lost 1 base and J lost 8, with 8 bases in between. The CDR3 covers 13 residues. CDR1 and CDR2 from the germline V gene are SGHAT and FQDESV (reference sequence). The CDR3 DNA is TGTGCCAGCAGCTTAGAAGGGCCGGGGGAGCTGTTTTTT. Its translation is CASSLEGPGELFF.

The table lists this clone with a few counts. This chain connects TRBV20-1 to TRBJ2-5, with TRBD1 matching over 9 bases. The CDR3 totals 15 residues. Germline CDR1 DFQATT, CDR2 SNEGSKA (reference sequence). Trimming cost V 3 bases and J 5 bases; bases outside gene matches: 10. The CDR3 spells CSASETQGAGETQYF. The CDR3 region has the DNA TGCAGTGCTAGCGAAACACAGGGGGCCGGGGAGACCCAGTACTTC.

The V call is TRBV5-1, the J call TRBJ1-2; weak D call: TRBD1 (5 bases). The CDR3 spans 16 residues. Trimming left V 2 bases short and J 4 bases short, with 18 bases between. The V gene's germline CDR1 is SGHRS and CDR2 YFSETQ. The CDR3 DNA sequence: TGCGCCAGCAGCTTTGGATCGAGGGCAGGGAGCTATGGCTACACCTTC. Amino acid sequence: CASSFGSRAGSYGYTF.

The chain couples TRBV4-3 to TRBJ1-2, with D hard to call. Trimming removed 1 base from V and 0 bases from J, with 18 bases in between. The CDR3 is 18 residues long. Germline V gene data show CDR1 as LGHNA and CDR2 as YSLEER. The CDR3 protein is CASSQVPPDRDANYGYTF. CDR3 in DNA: TGCGCCAGCAGCCAAGTGCCCCCGGACCGAGATGCTAACTATGGCTACACCTTC.

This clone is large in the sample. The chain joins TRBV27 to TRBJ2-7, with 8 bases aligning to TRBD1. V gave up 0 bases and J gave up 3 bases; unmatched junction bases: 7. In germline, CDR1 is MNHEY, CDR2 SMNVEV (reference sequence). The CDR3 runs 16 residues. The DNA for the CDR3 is TGTGCCAGCAGTTTATCGGGACAGGCTATCAACTACGAGCAGTACTTC. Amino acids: CASSLSGQAINYEQYF.

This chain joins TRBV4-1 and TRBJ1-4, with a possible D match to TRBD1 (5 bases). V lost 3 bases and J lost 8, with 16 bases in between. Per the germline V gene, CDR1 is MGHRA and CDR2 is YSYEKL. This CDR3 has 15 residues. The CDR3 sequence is CASSHPGGPMEKLFF. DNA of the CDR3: TGCGCCAGCAGCCACCCGGGGGGACCTATGGAAAAACTGTTTTTT.

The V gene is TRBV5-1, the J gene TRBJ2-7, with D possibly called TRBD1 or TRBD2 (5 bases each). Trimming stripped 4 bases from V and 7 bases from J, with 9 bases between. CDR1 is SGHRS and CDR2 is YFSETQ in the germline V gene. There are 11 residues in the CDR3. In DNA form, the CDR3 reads TGCGCCAGCAGCGGGGGTGGTGAGCAGTACTTC. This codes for CASSGGGEQYF. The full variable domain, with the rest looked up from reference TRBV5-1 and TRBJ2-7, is KAGVTQTPRYLIKTRGQQVTLSCSPISGHRSVSWYQQTPGQGLQFLFEYFSETQRNKGNFPGRFSGRQFSNSRSEMNVSTLELGDSALYLCASSGGGEQYFGPGTRLTVT.

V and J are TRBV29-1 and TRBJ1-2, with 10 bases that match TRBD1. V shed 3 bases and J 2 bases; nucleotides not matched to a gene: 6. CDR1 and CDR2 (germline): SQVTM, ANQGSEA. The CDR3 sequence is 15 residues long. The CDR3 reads CSVDEDRGKNYGYTF. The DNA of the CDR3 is TGCAGCGTTGATGAGGACAGGGGGAAAAACTATGGCTACACCTTC.

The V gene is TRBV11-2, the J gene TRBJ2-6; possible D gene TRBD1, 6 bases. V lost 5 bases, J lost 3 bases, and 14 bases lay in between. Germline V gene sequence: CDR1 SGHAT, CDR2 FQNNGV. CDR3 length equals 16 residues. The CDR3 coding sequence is TGTGCCAGCAGCGTACAGGGTTTCGGTGGGGCCAACGTCCTGACTTTC. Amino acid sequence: CASSVQGFGGANVLTF.

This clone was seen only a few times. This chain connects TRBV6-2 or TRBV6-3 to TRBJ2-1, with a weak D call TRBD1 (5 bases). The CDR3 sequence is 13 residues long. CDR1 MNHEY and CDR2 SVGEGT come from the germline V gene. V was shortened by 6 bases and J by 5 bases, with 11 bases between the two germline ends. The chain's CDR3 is CASRLTGNNEQFF. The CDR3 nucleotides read TGTGCCAGCAGGCTAACAGGAAACAATGAGCAGTTCTTC.

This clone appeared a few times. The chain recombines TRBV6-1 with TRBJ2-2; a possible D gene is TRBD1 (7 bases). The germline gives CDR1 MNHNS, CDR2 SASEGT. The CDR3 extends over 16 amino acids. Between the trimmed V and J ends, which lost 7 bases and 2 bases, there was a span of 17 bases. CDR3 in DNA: TGTGCCAGCAAATTGGCGGGACAGAGAAACACCGGGGAGCTGTTTTTT. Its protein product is CASKLAGQRNTGELFF.

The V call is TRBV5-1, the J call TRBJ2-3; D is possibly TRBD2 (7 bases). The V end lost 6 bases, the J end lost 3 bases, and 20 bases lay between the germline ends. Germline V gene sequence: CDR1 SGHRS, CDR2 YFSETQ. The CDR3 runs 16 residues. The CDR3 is CASTTLGGGPTDTQYF. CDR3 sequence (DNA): TGCGCCAGCACCACTTTGGGCGGGGGCCCTACAGATACGCAGTATTTT.

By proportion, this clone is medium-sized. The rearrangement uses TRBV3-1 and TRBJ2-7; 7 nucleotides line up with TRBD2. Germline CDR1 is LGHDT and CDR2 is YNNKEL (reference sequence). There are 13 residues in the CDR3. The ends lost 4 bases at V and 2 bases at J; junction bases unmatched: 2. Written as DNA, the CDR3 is TGTGCCAGCAGCCCCAGCGGGACCTACGAGCAGTACTTC. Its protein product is CASSPSGTYEQYF.

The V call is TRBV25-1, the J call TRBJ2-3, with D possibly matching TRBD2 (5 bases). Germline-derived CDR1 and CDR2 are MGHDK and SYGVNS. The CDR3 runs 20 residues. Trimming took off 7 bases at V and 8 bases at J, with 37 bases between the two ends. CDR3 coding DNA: TGTGCCAGCACCGCGTTCCTCAACACCTACGGAGGCCCTCCGACCGGTACGCAGTATTTT. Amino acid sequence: CASTAFLNTYGGPPTGTQYF.

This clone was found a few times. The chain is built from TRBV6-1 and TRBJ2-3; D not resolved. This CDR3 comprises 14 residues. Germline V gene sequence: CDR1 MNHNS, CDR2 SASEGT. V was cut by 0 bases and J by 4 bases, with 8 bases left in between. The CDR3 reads CASSEALAADTQYF. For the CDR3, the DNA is TGTGCCAGCAGTGAAGCGTTAGCAGCAGATACGCAGTATTTT.

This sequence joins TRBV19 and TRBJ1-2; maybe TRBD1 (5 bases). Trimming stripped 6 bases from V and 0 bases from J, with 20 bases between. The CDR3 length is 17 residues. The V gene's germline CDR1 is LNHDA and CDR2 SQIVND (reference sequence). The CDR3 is CASSALAWGRANYGYTF. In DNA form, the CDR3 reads TGTGCCAGTAGCGCCCTAGCCTGGGGGAGAGCTAACTATGGCTACACCTTC.